The 27 T cell receptor beta chains given below trace back to one sample, sequenced in a study of cytomegalovirus exposure and HLA in healthy donors. Primers included in the PCR were 60 Vbeta and 13 Jbeta primers. TCRdb's copy holds only in-frame clones and misses some; the assay was immunoSEQ multiplex PCR. The data include 100,000 to 150,000 clones; the top ten clones carry less than 3.5%. The sequencing input was PBMCs. The receptors shown here come from a young man in good health and CMV-seronegative.

The V call is TRBV5-3, the J call TRBJ1-4, with a tentative D call TRBD1 (5 bases). TRBV5-3 is assigned to the ORF class and has an uncertain function. This CDR3 is 15 amino acids long. Trimming shortened V by 2 bases and J by 4 bases, and 12 bases separated the two germline ends. The DNA for the CDR3 is TGTGCCAGAAGCTTACCTCAGGGACTTAATGAAAAACTGTTTTTT. Residues: CARSLPQGLNEKLFF.

The chain employs TRBV7-3 and TRBJ2-5, with 8 bases identical to TRBD2. Losses at the gene ends were 5 bases for V and 5 bases for J; bases not matched to a gene: 10. The CDR3 covers 15 residues. CDR1 is SGHTA and CDR2 is FQGTGA in the germline V gene. The CDR3 nucleotides read TGTGCCAGCAGCCCCAGGAGCGGGGGTTTGGAGACCCAGTACTTC. Its translation: CASSPRSGGLETQYF. The variable domain in full, completed from reference TRBV7-3 and TRBJ2-5, reads GAGVSQTPSNKVTEKGKYVELRCDPISGHTALYWYRQSLGQGPEFLIYFQGTGAADDSGLPNDRFFAVRPEGSVSTLKIQRTERGDSAVYLCASSPRSGGLETQYFGPGTRLLVL.

CDR3 bases: TGTGCCAGCAGTCCGTCGGGGACTGAAGCTTTCTTT. Protein sequence: CASSPSGTEAFF. This rearrangement joins TRBV28 to TRBJ1-1, with D unclear. Trimming cost V 5 bases and J 5 bases, with 9 bases left between them. Germline V lookup: CDR1 MDHEN, CDR2 SYDVKM. There are 12 residues in the CDR3. Full variable domain (missing parts from reference TRBV28 and TRBJ1-1): DVKVTQSSRYLVKRTGEKVFLECVQDMDHENMFWYRQDPGLGLRLIYFSYDVKMKEKGDIPEGYSVSREKKERFSLILESASTNQTSMYLCASSPSGTEAFFGQGTRLTVV.

This chain links TRBV5-1 with TRBJ2-7, with 8 bases that match TRBD1. This CDR3 contains 14 residues. V shed 6 bases and J 0 bases; nucleotides not matched to a gene: 5. Per germline, CDR1 SGHRS and CDR2 YFSETQ. The DNA for the CDR3 is TGCGCCAGCAACTCCGGGACAGGCTCCTACGAGCAGTACTTC. Its protein is CASNSGTGSYEQYF.

The chain uses TRBV6-1 and TRBJ1-4, with TRBD1 matching 7 bases. The CDR3 runs 14 residues. The ends lost 5 bases at V and 0 bases at J; junction bases unmatched: 0. Germline V CDR1 and CDR2: MNHNS, SASEGT. CDR3 protein: CASSRGPTNEKLFF. In nucleotides, the CDR3 is TGTGCCAGCAGTAGGGGGCCAACTAATGAAAAACTGTTTTTT.

The chain recombines TRBV28 with TRBJ1-1, with TRBD1 matching over 8 bases. Per the germline V gene, CDR1 is MDHEN and CDR2 is SYDVKM. This CDR3 comprises 16 residues. V lost 7 bases to trimming and J lost 4 bases; unmatched junction nucleotides: 14. CDR3 DNA sequence: TGTGCCAGCACCTCAAACCGGTGGGACAGGTCCACTGAAGCTTTCTTT. It encodes CASTSNRWDRSTEAFF.

The chain recombines TRBV28 with TRBJ2-1; 9 nucleotides match TRBD1. CDR1 is MDHEN and CDR2 is SYDVKM in the germline V gene. The CDR3 has 15 amino acids. V was pared by 5 bases and J by 6 bases, with 8 bases of the junction left unmatched. The CDR3 is CASSPRDRVSNEQFF. The DNA for the CDR3 is TGTGCCAGCAGTCCTCGGGACAGGGTGAGCAATGAGCAGTTCTTC.

CDR3: CASTPDRATEAFF. The CDR3 coding sequence is TGTGCCAGTACGCCGGACAGGGCCACTGAAGCTTTCTTT. This chain links TRBV19 with TRBJ1-1, with 8 bases matching TRBD1. The J segment lost 4 bases and the V segment lost 7 bases, leaving 5 bases of the junction unmatched. Germline V gene sequence: CDR1 LNHDA, CDR2 SQIVND (reference sequence). The CDR3 extends over 13 amino acids. Combining the CDR3 with reference TRBV19 and TRBJ1-1 gives the whole variable domain DGGITQSPKYLFRKEGQNVTLSCEQNLNHDAMYWYRQDPGQGLRLIYYSQIVNDFQKGDIAEGYSVSREKKESFPLTVTSAQKNPTAFYLCASTPDRATEAFFGQGTRLTVV.

The rearrangement uses TRBV5-1 and TRBJ2-1; the match to TRBD1 covers 9 bases. Germline V CDR1 and CDR2: SGHRS, YFSETQ. The CDR3 length is 15 residues. The J segment lost 6 bases and the V segment lost 5 bases, leaving 9 bases of the junction unmatched. CDR3: CASRRAGTGFNEQFF. The CDR3, as DNA: TGCGCCAGCAGAAGAGCCGGGACAGGGTTCAATGAGCAGTTCTTC.

The chain combines TRBV5-4 with TRBJ1-1; D may be TRBD1 (6 bases). Trimming cost V 6 bases and J 4 bases, with 13 bases left between them. CDR1 is SGHNT, CDR2 YYREEE, per germline (reference sequence). The CDR3 totals 13 residues. The CDR3 is CASTRTGLTEAFF. In nucleotides, the CDR3 is TGTGCCAGCACCCGAACAGGGCTCACTGAAGCTTTCTTT.

The chain employs TRBV30 and TRBJ2-6; no clear D gene. This CDR3 has 17 amino acids. V lost 3 bases and J lost 0, with 15 bases in between. In germline, CDR1 is GTSNPN, CDR2 SVGIG (reference sequence). Written as DNA, the CDR3 is TGTGCCTGGAGCCCACTCCTTACGAGCTCTGGGGCCAACGTCCTGACTTTC. Amino acids: CAWSPLLTSSGANVLTF.

The chain carries TRBV4-2 and TRBJ2-1; TRBD2 is a possible D gene (5 bases). The CDR3 length is 13 residues. V gave up 8 bases and J gave up 4 bases, with 12 bases separating them. The V gene's germline CDR1 is LGHNA and CDR2 YNFKEQ. The CDR3 nucleotides read TGTGCCAGCGGCCTAGCAGATTACAATGAGCAGTTCTTC. Encoded protein: CASGLADYNEQFF.

The chain is built from TRBV29-1 and TRBJ2-1; 8 bases align to TRBD2. V was clipped by 6 bases and J by 1 base; unmatched bases: 2. The CDR3 is 13 amino acids. Germline V gene sequence: CDR1 SQVTM, CDR2 ANQGSEA. The CDR3, as DNA: TGCAGCGTCCGGGAGGGTTCCTACAATGAGCAGTTCTTC. Translating gives CSVREGSYNEQFF.

In the case of this clone: The sample holds other DNA sequences that translate to the same CDR3. The chain carries TRBV7-2 and TRBJ2-3, with D uncertain. The CDR3 runs to 13 residues. The germline V gene encodes CDR1 SGHTA and CDR2 FQGNSA. The V and J ends lost 1 base and 1 base respectively, with 3 bases between them. DNA for the CDR3: TGTGCCAGCAGCTTAGTAGGCACAGATACGCAGTATTTT. Its translation is CASSLVGTDTQYF.

The rearrangement links TRBV7-3 to TRBJ2-7; D is ambiguous. This CDR3 is built from 14 residues. Germline V gene lookup returns CDR1 SGHTA and CDR2 FQGTGA. V lost 2 bases, J lost 4 bases, and 12 bases lay in between. The CDR3 DNA reads TGTGCCAGCAGCTTAGGTGGTACGGGTTACGAGCAGTACTTC. Its translation is CASSLGGTGYEQYF. The whole variable domain, filled in from reference TRBV7-3 and TRBJ2-7, reads GAGVSQTPSNKVTEKGKYVELRCDPISGHTALYWYRQSLGQGPEFLIYFQGTGAADDSGLPNDRFFAVRPEGSVSTLKIQRTERGDSAVYLCASSLGGTGYEQYFGPGTRLTVT.

The chain employs TRBV7-7 and TRBJ2-5, with D maybe TRBD1 (6 bases). The V and J ends lost 4 bases and 4 bases respectively, with 10 bases between them. The CDR3 has 13 residues. Germline assignment: CDR1 SSHAT and CDR2 FNYEAQ (reference sequence). The CDR3 sequence is CASSSGVGETQYF. The CDR3 region has the DNA TGTGCCAGCAGCTCAGGGGTGGGAGAGACCCAGTACTTC.

V usage is TRBV11-3 and J usage is TRBJ1-1; D call uncertain. Germline loops: CDR1 SGHNT, CDR2 YENEEA. The CDR3 runs to 13 residues. Trimming removed 2 bases from V and 4 bases from J, with 8 bases in between. The CDR3 reads CASSLWRSTEAFF. The CDR3 DNA sequence: TGTGCCAGCAGCTTATGGAGGAGCACTGAAGCTTTCTTT.

The chain recombines TRBV5-5 with TRBJ1-1, with D possibly TRBD1 on 6 matching bases. CDR1 is SGHKS and CDR2 is YYEKEE in the germline V gene (reference sequence). Trimming took off 5 bases at V and 4 bases at J, with 12 bases between the two ends. This CDR3 spans 13 amino acids. The DNA of the CDR3 is TGTGCCAGCAGGCTCACAGGGCGCACTGAAGCTTTCTTT. Translated, it gives CASRLTGRTEAFF.

The chain links TRBV5-4 to TRBJ1-1; TRBD1 matches 7 bases. J lost 1 base, V lost 4 bases, and 7 bases had no gene match. CDR3 size: 15 residues. The germline V gene encodes CDR1 SGHNT and CDR2 YYREEE (reference sequence). The CDR3 is CASSRAGQTNTEAFF. The CDR3 nucleotides are TGTGCCAGCAGCCGGGCGGGACAGACGAACACTGAAGCTTTCTTT.

The chain uses TRBV7-9 and TRBJ2-7; tentatively, D is TRBD2 (6 bases). The CDR3 loop spans 14 amino acids. The germline V gene has CDR1 SEHNR and CDR2 FQNEAQ (reference sequence). V lost 0 bases, J lost 6 bases, and 12 bases lay in between. This CDR3 reads CASSLARRGGEQYF. The CDR3 bases are TGTGCCAGCAGCTTAGCTAGGCGGGGTGGCGAGCAGTACTTC. Full variable domain (outside the CDR3, taken from reference TRBV7-9 and TRBJ2-7): DTGVSQNPRHKITKRGQNVTFRCDPISEHNRLYWYRQTLGQGPEFLTYFQNEAQLEKSRLLSDRFSAERPKGSFSTLEIQRTEQGDSAMYLCASSLARRGGEQYFGPGTRLTVT.

This chain links TRBV9 with TRBJ2-1; 12 bases are a match to TRBD2. The CDR3 is 16 amino acids. Germline loops: CDR1 SGDLS, CDR2 YYNGEE. V dropped 3 bases and J dropped 5; count of bases not matched to a gene: 6. CDR3 coding DNA: TGTGCCAGCAGCGGGCGACTAGCGGGAGCCCACAATGAGCAGTTCTTC. Encoded protein: CASSGRLAGAHNEQFF.

The chain joins TRBV2 to TRBJ2-2; 10 bases line up with TRBD1. The J segment lost 8 bases and the V segment lost 6 bases, leaving 6 bases of the junction unmatched. The CDR3 covers 14 residues. Germline-derived CDR1 and CDR2 are SNHLY and FYNNEI. CDR3 in amino acids: CASSPGTGVGELFF. The CDR3, as DNA: TGTGCCAGCAGCCCAGGGACAGGGGTAGGGGAGCTGTTTTTT.

The V call is TRBV29-1, the J call TRBJ2-1, with 10 bases lining up with TRBD2. Losses at the gene ends were 3 bases for V and 5 bases for J; bases not matched to a gene: 4. CDR1 and CDR2 (germline): SQVTM, ANQGSEA. CDR3 length equals 14 residues. CDR3 DNA sequence: TGCAGCGTTGATCCTAGCGGGAGAGACAATGAGCAGTTCTTC. Protein: CSVDPSGRDNEQFF.

The rearrangement uses TRBV7-3 and TRBJ2-2, with a weak D call TRBD2 (6 bases). With 2 bases removed from V and 0 bases from J, the gap between germline ends came to 13 bases. Germline V lookup: CDR1 SGHTA, CDR2 FQGTGA. This CDR3 is built from 17 residues. CDR3 DNA: TGTGCCAGCAGCTTATCGGGGACTCCCGCGAACACCGGGGAGCTGTTTTTT. Translating gives CASSLSGTPANTGELFF.

The J gene is TRBJ2-5, the V gene TRBV28, with 7 bases identical to TRBD1. The length of the CDR3 is 18 residues. Looked up from germline, CDR1 is MDHEN and CDR2 is SYDVKM. Trimming at V came to 5 bases and at J to 5 bases, leaving 20 bases not matched to a gene. CDR3 loop: CASSRPVRDSPGRETQYF. CDR3 in DNA: TGTGCCAGCAGTAGACCGGTCCGGGACAGCCCCGGTCGGGAGACCCAGTACTTC.

This sequence joins TRBV7-6 and TRBJ1-1; D gene uncertain. This CDR3 has 15 residues. The germline CDR1 and CDR2 sequences are SGHVS and FNYEAQ. V was pared by 5 bases and J by 4 bases, with 17 bases between. This chain's CDR3 is CASSEGKGFATEAFF. CDR3 nucleotides: TGTGCCAGCAGCGAGGGCAAAGGATTTGCCACTGAAGCTTTCTTT. Together with reference TRBV7-6 and TRBJ1-1, the CDR3 gives the full variable domain: GAGVSQSPRYKVTKRGQDVALRCDPISGHVSLYWYRQALGQGPEFLTYFNYEAQQDKSGLPNDRFSAERPEGSISTLTIQRTEQRDSAMYRCASSEGKGFATEAFFGQGTRLTVV.

Concerning this clone: The CDR3 carries no conserved terminal phenylalanine or tryptophan, so it likely arises from a read error. The chain employs TRBV18 and TRBJ2-3, with TRBD2 matching over 11 bases. J was trimmed by 4 bases and V by 1 base; bases with no gene match: 4. Germline V gene lookup returns CDR1 KGHSH and CDR2 LQKENI. The CDR3 spans 16 residues. As DNA, the CDR3 is TGTGCCAGCTCACCACTGACTAGCGGGATGGCAGATACGCAGTATTCT. Residues: CASSPLTSGMADTQYS.